Listed below are T cell receptor beta chains from one sample, sequenced in a study of blood T cell repertoires in COVID-19. Using immunoSEQ multiplex PCR, the repertoire was profiled, and TCRdb retains in-frame clones only, with some absent. The profile shows approximately 120,000 clones, about 94% of them singletons. Sequenced material: peripheral blood. The receptor source for this set is a man between 50 and 59 years old with COVID-19, enrolled during active disease. Both conserved end residues are part of each CDR3. The D gene is left open where the match is weak. Where a row states a size, it is once, few, many or the class of an expanded clone; other rows omit it.

>TRBJ2-7|once|TRBD1|TRBV19
CASSTQGATYEQYF
TGTGCCAGTAGTACACAGGGGGCAACCTACGAGCAGTACTTC
>TRBJ1-5|few|NA|TRBV19
CASARTFGQPQHF
TGTGCCAGTGCTAGGACTTTCGGGCAGCCCCAGCATTTT
>TRBJ2-5|NA|NA|TRBV3-1/TRBV3-2
CASSQGWRETQYF
TGTGCCAGCAGCCAAGGGTGGAGGGAGACCCAGTACTTC
>TRBJ1-4|NA|TRBD1|TRBV2
CASSDTGGTNEKLFF
TGTGCCAGCAGTGATACAGGGGGGACTAATGAAAAACTGTTTTTT
>TRBJ1-2|NA|NA|TRBV15
CATSRGTSGYGYTF
TGTGCCACCAGCAGAGGAACAAGTGGCTATGGCTACACCTTC
>TRBJ2-3|NA|TRBD2|TRBV7-3
CASSSLADSTDTQYF
TGTGCCAGCAGCTCGCTAGCGGATAGCACAGATACGCAGTATTTT
>TRBJ1-5|NA|TRBD1|TRBV6-2/TRBV6-3
CASSPGADRGWKPQHF
TGTGCCAGCAGTCCGGGAGCCGACAGGGGGTGGAAGCCCCAGCATTTT
>TRBJ2-7|NA|NA|TRBV28
CASSGWYYEQYF
TGTGCCAGCAGTGGCTGGTACTACGAGCAGTACTTC
>TRBJ1-4|NA|NA|TRBV5-1
CASSPGDVEKLFF
TGCGCCAGCAGTCCAGGGGATGTTGAAAAACTGTTTTTT
>TRBJ1-2|once|TRBD1|TRBV7-2
CASSFGDRVYYGYTF
TGTGCCAGCAGCTTTGGGGACAGGGTGTACTATGGCTACACCTTC
>TRBJ1-5|NA|TRBD1|TRBV18
CASSPRTGDNQPQHF
TGTGCCAGCTCACCACGAACAGGGGACAATCAGCCCCAGCATTTT
>TRBJ1-3|NA|NA|TRBV9
CASSVTGSTGNTIYF
TGTGCCAGCAGCGTTACAGGAAGCACTGGAAACACCATATATTTT
>TRBJ1-1|NA|NA|TRBV24-1
CATSDTRGTEAFF
TGTGCCACCAGTGATACCCGGGGCACTGAAGCTTTCTTT
>TRBJ2-3|NA|TRBD2|TRBV10-3
CAISEVLAGVADTQYF
TGTGCCATCAGTGAAGTCCTAGCGGGAGTGGCAGATACGCAGTATTTT
>TRBJ2-7|NA|NA|TRBV19
CASSIRGGEQYF
TGTGCCAGTAGTATCCGAGGGGGCGAGCAGTACTTC
>TRBJ2-7|NA|TRBD2|TRBV27
CASSLSSGRTLYEQYF
TGTGCCAGCAGTTTATCGAGCGGGAGGACTCTATACGAGCAGTACTTC
>TRBJ2-5|NA|NA|TRBV11-2
CASSPLAGETQYF
TGTGCCAGCAGCCCACTCGCGGGGGAGACCCAGTACTTC
>TRBJ2-5|NA|TRBD2|TRBV19
CASSRGLTSDQETQYF
TGTGCCAGTAGTAGGGGACTCACTAGCGATCAAGAGACCCAGTACTTC
>TRBJ2-1|NA|TRBD1|TRBV4-1
CASSPGQGANVNNEQFF
TGCGCCAGCAGCCCCGGACAGGGGGCGAACGTTAACAATGAGCAGTTCTTC
>TRBJ2-1|once|NA|TRBV29-1
CSVPRQGHREQFF
TGCAGCGTCCCCCGCCAGGGGCATCGTGAGCAGTTCTTC
>TRBJ2-5|NA|NA|TRBV24-1
CATSDPLRSRETQYF
TGTGCCACCAGTGATCCCCTTAGATCACGGGAGACCCAGTACTTC
>TRBJ1-2|few|TRBD1|TRBV3-1/TRBV3-2
CASSRRQGGYGYTF
TGTGCCAGCAGCCGTAGACAGGGAGGCTATGGCTACACCTTC
>TRBJ2-1|few|NA|TRBV7-2
CASSLAPGYNEQFF
TGTGCCAGCAGCTTAGCGCCCGGGTACAATGAGCAGTTCTTC
>TRBJ1-5|NA|NA|TRBV27
CASSLSHNYSNQPQHF
TGTGCCAGCAGTTTAAGCCACAACTATAGCAATCAGCCCCAGCATTTT
>TRBJ1-1|few|NA|TRBV6-6
CASSYGQAGRTEAFF
TGTGCCAGCAGTTATGGCCAGGCGGGGAGGACTGAAGCTTTCTTT
>TRBJ1-5|once|NA|TRBV12-5
CASGSGNQPQHF
TGTGCTAGTGGTTCCGGCAATCAGCCCCAGCATTTT
>TRBJ1-1|NA|NA|TRBV28
CASSFIPVNTEAFF
TGTGCCAGCAGTTTTATTCCAGTGAACACTGAAGCTTTCTTT
>TRBJ1-1|NA|NA|TRBV18
CASSLADTEAFF
TGTGCCAGCTCACTGGCAGACACTGAAGCTTTCTTT
>TRBJ1-1|NA|NA|TRBV20-1
CSARRGAGAFF
TGCAGTGCAAGACGTGGGGCCGGAGCTTTCTTT
>TRBJ2-5|few|TRBD1|TRBV6-2/TRBV6-3
CASSYPEGTGRETQYF
TGTGCCAGCAGTTACCCGGAAGGGACAGGGAGAGAGACCCAGTACTTC
>TRBJ1-1|NA|TRBD1|TRBV3-1/TRBV3-2
CASSHGGQGRTEAFF
TGTGCCAGCAGCCATGGAGGACAGGGGAGGACTGAAGCTTTCTTT
>TRBJ2-1|NA|NA|TRBV6-4
CASSDYRRGKDEQFF
TGTGCCAGCAGTGACTACAGACGGGGGAAGGATGAGCAGTTCTTC
>TRBJ1-2|NA|NA|TRBV7-2
CASRGGGPYGYTF
TGTGCCAGCAGGGGGGGAGGGCCCTATGGCTACACCTTC
>TRBJ1-2|NA|NA|TRBV7-3
CASSLTAGSGGYTF
TGTGCCAGCAGCTTAACGGCAGGGTCGGGCGGCTACACCTTC
>TRBJ2-7|NA|NA|TRBV12-3/TRBV12-4
CASRGGGYEQYF
TGTGCCAGCAGGGGAGGGGGCTACGAGCAGTACTTC
>TRBJ2-1|NA|NA|TRBV5-1
CASSATGIEQFF
TGCGCCAGCAGCGCGACCGGGATAGAGCAGTTCTTC
>TRBJ1-4|NA|NA|TRBV3-1/TRBV3-2
CASSQDRTGREGEKLFF
TGTGCCAGCAGCCAAGATCGTACAGGGCGGGAGGGTGAAAAACTGTTTTTT
>TRBJ2-4|NA|TRBD1|TRBV28
CASSFVSGGRGNIQYF
TGTGCCAGCAGCTTCGTATCAGGGGGCCGCGGAAACATTCAGTACTTC
>TRBJ1-3|NA|TRBD1|TRBV18
CASSPGWTGTGNTIYF
TGTGCCAGCTCACCAGGGTGGACAGGGACTGGAAACACCATATATTTT
>TRBJ1-6|once|NA|TRBV14
CASSSRGARSPLHF
TGTGCCAGCAGCTCACGGGGGGCTCGGTCACCCCTCCACTTT
>TRBJ2-7|NA|TRBD2|TRBV6-2/TRBV6-3
CASSYFGTRNSYEQYF
TGTGCCAGCAGTTATTTCGGGACTAGAAACTCCTACGAGCAGTACTTC
>TRBJ2-7|NA|NA|TRBV11-2
CASSFLGGYEQYF
TGTGCCAGCAGCTTTTTGGGGGGCTACGAGCAGTACTTC
>TRBJ1-1|NA|TRBD1|TRBV5-1
CASSSGSGGTEAFF
TGCGCCAGCAGCTCAGGGTCAGGGGGCACTGAAGCTTTCTTT
>TRBJ1-5|once|NA|TRBV4-1
CASSQTTPGNQPQHF
TGCGCCAGCAGCCAAACAACCCCGGGAAATCAGCCCCAGCATTTT
>TRBJ2-5|NA|NA|TRBV7-2
CASSPWTTEETQYF
TGTGCCAGCAGCCCTTGGACTACGGAAGAGACCCAGTACTTC
>TRBJ2-1|NA|NA|TRBV7-8
CASSFPARVGSYNEQFF
TGTGCCAGCAGCTTTCCAGCGCGGGTTGGGTCCTACAATGAGCAGTTCTTC
>TRBJ2-1|NA|NA|TRBV18
CASSPPSGAEHYNEQFF
TGTGCCAGCTCACCACCCTCGGGAGCGGAGCACTACAATGAGCAGTTCTTC
>TRBJ2-2|NA|TRBD1|TRBV29-1
CSVKLGTGNTGELFF
TGCAGCGTTAAGTTGGGGACAGGAAACACCGGGGAGCTGTTTTTT
>TRBJ2-6|NA|TRBD1|TRBV6-5
CASRTGSGANVLTF
TGTGCCAGCAGGACAGGGTCTGGGGCCAACGTCCTGACTTTC
>TRBJ2-3|NA|TRBD1|TRBV2
CASSRDRGPTDTQYF
TGTGCCAGCAGCCGGGACAGGGGGCCCACAGATACGCAGTATTTT
>TRBJ2-1|NA|TRBD2|TRBV9
CASTSSGAGSRDEQFF
TGTGCCAGCACCTCCTCCGGAGCGGGAAGCAGGGATGAGCAGTTCTTC
>TRBJ2-2|NA|TRBD1|TRBV5-1
CASSLGQGVNTGELFF
TGCGCCAGCAGCTTGGGACAGGGGGTGAACACCGGGGAGCTGTTTTTT
>TRBJ2-7|NA|NA|TRBV5-1
CASSLGQRFYEQYF
TGCGCCAGCAGCTTGGGACAGAGATTCTACGAGCAGTACTTC
>TRBJ2-7|once|TRBD2|TRBV6-2/TRBV6-3
CASSYPPGLAAYEQYF
TGTGCCAGCAGTTACCCCCCCGGACTAGCCGCCTACGAGCAGTACTTC
>TRBJ2-1|NA|TRBD2|TRBV5-4
CASSLPGLAGVEQFF
TGTGCCAGCAGCCTACCGGGACTAGCGGGAGTTGAGCAGTTCTTC
>TRBJ1-2|NA|TRBD1|TRBV30
CAWRGSRGPNGGGYTF
TGTGCCTGGAGGGGCAGCAGGGGGCCAAATGGTGGTGGCTACACCTTC
>TRBJ2-1|once|NA|TRBV5-1
CASSLGLANEQFF
TGCGCCAGCAGCTTGGGGCTAGCGAATGAGCAGTTCTTC